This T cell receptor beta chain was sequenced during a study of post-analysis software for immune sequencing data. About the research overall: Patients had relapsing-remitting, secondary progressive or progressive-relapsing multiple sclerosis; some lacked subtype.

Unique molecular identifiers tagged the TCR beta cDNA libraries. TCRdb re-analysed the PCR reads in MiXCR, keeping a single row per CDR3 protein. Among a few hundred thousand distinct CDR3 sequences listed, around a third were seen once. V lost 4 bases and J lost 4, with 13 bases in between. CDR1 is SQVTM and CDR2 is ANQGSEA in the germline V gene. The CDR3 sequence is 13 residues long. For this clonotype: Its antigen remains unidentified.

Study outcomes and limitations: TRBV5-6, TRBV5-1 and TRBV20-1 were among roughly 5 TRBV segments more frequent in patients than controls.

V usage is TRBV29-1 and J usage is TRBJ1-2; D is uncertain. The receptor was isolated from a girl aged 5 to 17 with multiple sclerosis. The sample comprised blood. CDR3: CSVVISAAYGYTF. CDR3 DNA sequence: TGCAGCGTTGTAATATCGGCAGCCTATGGCTACACCTTC.